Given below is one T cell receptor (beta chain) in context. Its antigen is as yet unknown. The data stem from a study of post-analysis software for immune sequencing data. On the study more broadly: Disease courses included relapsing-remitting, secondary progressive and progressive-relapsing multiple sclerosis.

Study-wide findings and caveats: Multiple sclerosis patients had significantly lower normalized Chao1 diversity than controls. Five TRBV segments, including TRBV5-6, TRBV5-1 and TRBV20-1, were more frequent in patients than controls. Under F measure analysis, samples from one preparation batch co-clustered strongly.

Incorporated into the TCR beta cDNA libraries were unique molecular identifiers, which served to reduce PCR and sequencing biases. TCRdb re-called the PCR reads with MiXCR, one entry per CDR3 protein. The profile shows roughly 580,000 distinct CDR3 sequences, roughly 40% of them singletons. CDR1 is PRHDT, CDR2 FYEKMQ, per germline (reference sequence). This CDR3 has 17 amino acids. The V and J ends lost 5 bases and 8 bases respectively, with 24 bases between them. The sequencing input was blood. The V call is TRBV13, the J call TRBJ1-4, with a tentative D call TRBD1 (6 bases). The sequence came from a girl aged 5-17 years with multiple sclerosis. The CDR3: CASSPTGRPAGTEKLFF. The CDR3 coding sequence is TGTGCCAGCAGCCCAACTGGTCGACCTGCCGGGACAGAAAAACTGTTTTTT.